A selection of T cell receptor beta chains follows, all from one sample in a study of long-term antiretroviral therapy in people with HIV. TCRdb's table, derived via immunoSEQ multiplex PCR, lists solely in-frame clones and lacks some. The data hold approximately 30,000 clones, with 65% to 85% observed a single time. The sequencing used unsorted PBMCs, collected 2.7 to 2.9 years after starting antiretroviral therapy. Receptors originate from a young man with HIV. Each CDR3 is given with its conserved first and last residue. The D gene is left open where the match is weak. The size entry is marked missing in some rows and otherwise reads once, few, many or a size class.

CAWSQPVVGSNQPQHF | TGTGCCTGGAGCCAACCCGTCGTGGGGAGCAATCAGCCCCAGCATTTT | TRBJ1-5 | - | - | TRBV30
CASSYVPTGELFF | TGTGCCAGCAGTTATGTCCCCACCGGGGAGCTGTTTTTT | TRBJ2-2 | - | - | TRBV27
CASSSGQPNYNSPLHF | TGTGCCAGCAGTTCTGGACAGCCGAACTATAATTCACCCCTCCACTTT | TRBJ1-6 | - | - | TRBV6-6
CASSSMDRAGYGYTF | TGTGCCAGCAGCTCAATGGACAGGGCGGGATATGGCTACACCTTC | TRBJ1-2 | TRBD1 | - | TRBV7-3
CASSEGVRGYTF | TGTGCCAGCAGTGAAGGAGTTAGAGGCTACACCTTC | TRBJ1-2 | - | once | TRBV2
CATSRDRFSVSNQPQHF | TGTGCCACCAGCAGAGATAGGTTTTCCGTTAGCAATCAGCCCCAGCATTTT | TRBJ1-5 | - | - | TRBV15
CASSLAPGGLETQYF | TGCGCCAGCAGCTTGGCGCCAGGGGGCCTAGAGACCCAGTACTTC | TRBJ2-5 | TRBD1 | - | TRBV5-1
CASSFVEGGVIVKNIQYF | TGTGCCAGCAGCTTCGTGGAGGGCGGGGTGATTGTCAAAAACATTCAGTACTTC | TRBJ2-4 | - | - | TRBV11-2
CASSTSGTADYEQYF | TGTGCCAGCAGTACAAGTGGGACAGCAGACTACGAGCAGTACTTC | TRBJ2-7 | TRBD1 | - | TRBV5-8
CASSWGENTEAFF | TGCGCCAGCAGCTGGGGCGAGAACACTGAAGCTTTCTTT | TRBJ1-1 | - | - | TRBV5-1
CASRHRLQETQYF | TGTGCCTCCCGACACCGGCTTCAAGAGACCCAGTACTTC | TRBJ2-5 | - | once | TRBV6-1
CASSPHGLAPAAEQYF | TGTGCCAGCAGCCCCCACGGACTAGCGCCCGCTGCCGAGCAGTACTTC | TRBJ2-7 | TRBD2 | - | TRBV7-9
CASSVGVNQPQHF | TGTGCCAGCAGCGTAGGGGTTAATCAGCCCCAGCATTTT | TRBJ1-5 | - | - | TRBV9
CASSPDLYEQYF | TGTGCCAGCAGCCCGGACCTCTACGAGCAGTACTTC | TRBJ2-7 | - | - | TRBV7-8
CASRWDSGGSPLHF | TGCGCCAGCAGATGGGACAGCGGGGGTTCACCCCTCCACTTT | TRBJ1-6 | TRBD1 | once | TRBV5-1
CASSQVEAYSEKLFF | TGTGCCAGCAGTCAGGTGGAAGCGTATAGTGAAAAACTGTTTTTT | TRBJ1-4 | - | few | TRBV6-6
CASSYSGTGNSPLHF | TGTGCCAGCAGTTACTCCGGGACAGGGAATTCACCCCTCCACTTT | TRBJ1-6 | TRBD1 | once | TRBV6-5
CASSLTQGTYGYTF | TGTGCCAGCAGCCTGACGCAGGGGACCTATGGCTACACCTTC | TRBJ1-2 | - | once | TRBV6-1
CAISAGGAGETQYF | TGTGCCATCAGTGCGGGGGGGGCTGGAGAGACCCAGTACTTC | TRBJ2-5 | TRBD2 | - | TRBV10-3
CASSEGTSPTEQYF | TGTGCCAGCAGTGAGGGGACTAGTCCCACCGAGCAGTACTTC | TRBJ2-7 | TRBD2 | few | TRBV6-1
CAWSEGLAGVGELFF | TGTGCCTGGAGCGAAGGACTAGCGGGAGTCGGGGAGCTGTTTTTT | TRBJ2-2 | TRBD2 | - | TRBV30
CASSVQGESPLF | TGCGCCAGCAGCGTGCAGGGGGAAAGCCCCCTCTTC | TRBJ1-2 | TRBD1 | - | TRBV5-1
CASSLEALVREQYF | TGTGCCAGCAGCTTAGAGGCCCTCGTCCGGGAGCAGTACTTC | TRBJ2-7 | - | - | TRBV11-2
CASSLTLEQYF | TGTGCCAGCAGTTTAACGCTAGAGCAGTACTTC | TRBJ2-7 | - | few | TRBV28
CATSRERGTDNFQYF | TGTGCCACCAGCAGAGAGCGCGGGACAGATAATTTCCAGTACTTC | TRBJ2-7 | - | once | TRBV15
CASSEQGEGYTF | TGTGCCAGCAGCGAACAGGGGGAAGGCTACACCTTC | TRBJ1-2 | TRBD1 | - | TRBV7-6
CANRTSGLYEQYF | TGTGCCAACCGGACTAGCGGGTTGTACGAGCAGTACTTC | TRBJ2-7 | TRBD2 | once | TRBV6-8
CASSRGGATGELFF | TGTGCCAGCAGCCGTGGGGGGGCCACCGGGGAGCTGTTTTTT | TRBJ2-2 | - | - | TRBV7-3
CASSKGGGDSNQPQHF | TGTGCCAGCAGCAAAGGAGGGGGGGATAGCAATCAGCCCCAGCATTTT | TRBJ1-5 | - | few | TRBV21-1
CASSSKVDSPLHF | TGTGCCAGCAGCTCTAAGGTGGATTCACCCCTCCACTTT | TRBJ1-6 | - | - | TRBV11-2
CASSAHSYEQYF | TGTGCCAGCAGCGCCCACTCCTACGAGCAGTACTTC | TRBJ2-7 | - | - | TRBV7-2
CAWSGSGTGELFF | TGTGCCTGGAGCGGGAGCGGGACCGGGGAGCTGTTTTTT | TRBJ2-2 | - | - | TRBV30
CASSLFLGYEQYF | TGTGCCAGCAGTTTATTCCTAGGTTACGAGCAGTACTTC | TRBJ2-7 | - | - | TRBV28
CSTPWAGLTSGRTYNEQFF | TGCAGCACGCCCTGGGCGGGGCTGACTAGCGGGAGGACCTACAATGAGCAGTTCTTC | TRBJ2-1 | TRBD2 | - | TRBV29-1
CASSYSTGTEAFF | TGTGCCAGCAGTTATTCAACGGGCACTGAAGCTTTCTTT | TRBJ1-1 | - | - | TRBV2
CASSLSQFGQPQHF | TGTGCCAGCAGTTTATCCCAATTTGGTCAGCCCCAGCATTTT | TRBJ1-5 | - | - | TRBV28
CASSYEGADTQYF | TGTGCCAGCAGTTATGAAGGGGCGGATACGCAGTATTTT | TRBJ2-3 | - | - | TRBV6-6
CAWSGQGYEQYF | TGTGCCTGGAGCGGACAGGGATACGAGCAGTACTTC | TRBJ2-7 | TRBD1 | - | TRBV30
CASRTGGGVYGYTF | TGTGCCAGCAGGACAGGGGGCGGCGTTTATGGCTACACCTTC | TRBJ1-2 | TRBD1 | - | TRBV2
CASPVDYGYTF | TGTGCCAGCCCCGTTGACTATGGCTACACCTTC | TRBJ1-2 | - | - | TRBV9
CASSPPETGTYEQYF | TGTGCCAGCAGCCCTCCTGAGACAGGGACCTACGAGCAGTACTTC | TRBJ2-7 | TRBD1 | - | TRBV7-2
CASSKYLSRENEQFF | TGTGCCAGCAGCAAATATCTCTCTCGGGAGAATGAGCAGTTCTTC | TRBJ2-1 | - | - | TRBV9
CASSQRLDTTGNTIYF | TGCGCCAGCAGCCAAAGGCTGGACACGACTGGAAACACCATATATTTT | TRBJ1-3 | - | few | TRBV4-1
CSVDWQQNTEAFF | TGCAGCGTTGACTGGCAGCAGAACACTGAAGCTTTCTTT | TRBJ1-1 | - | - | TRBV29-1
CASSTGGSVQPQHF | TGTGCCAGCTCCACCGGCGGCTCGGTTCAGCCCCAGCATTTT | TRBJ1-5 | - | - | TRBV6-5
CAWSVGTGGNTIYF | TGTGCCTGGAGTGTGGGGACAGGGGGAAACACCATATATTTT | TRBJ1-3 | TRBD1 | - | TRBV30
CASSILAARSNTGELFF | TGTGCCAGCAGCATCCTAGCGGCCCGCTCGAACACCGGGGAGCTGTTTTTT | TRBJ2-2 | TRBD2 | - | TRBV13
CASSLALDTQYF | TGTGCCAGCAGCTTAGCTTTAGATACGCAGTATTTT | TRBJ2-3 | - | - | TRBV7-9
CASNTPEQGYEQYF | TGCGCCAGCAACACCCCGGAACAGGGGTACGAGCAGTACTTC | TRBJ2-7 | TRBD1 | - | TRBV5-1
CASSGQSYTEAFF | TGCGCCAGCAGTGGACAGTCTTACACTGAAGCTTTCTTT | TRBJ1-1 | - | - | TRBV10-2
CASRVTGTDNSPLHF | TGTGCCAGCAGAGTAACCGGGACCGATAATTCACCCCTCCACTTT | TRBJ1-6 | - | - | TRBV6-1
CASSEGLPNSPLHF | TGTGCCAGCAGTGAAGGACTCCCTAATTCACCCCTCCACTTT | TRBJ1-6 | - | few | TRBV6-1
CASSYSRLAVPSEQYF | TGTGCCAGCAGTTACTCAAGACTAGCGGTACCTTCCGAGCAGTACTTC | TRBJ2-7 | TRBD2 | - | TRBV6-5
CAWSVSRDDGNTIYF | TGTGCCTGGAGTGTATCCAGGGATGATGGAAACACCATATATTTT | TRBJ1-3 | - | - | TRBV30
CASSTRAPSTGELFF | TGTGCCAGCAGCACGCGGGCACCGTCCACCGGGGAGCTGTTTTTT | TRBJ2-2 | - | - | TRBV7-2
CASSAPGGGLQPQHF | TGTGCCAGCAGTGCACCGGGCGGGGGCCTTCAGCCCCAGCATTTT | TRBJ1-5 | - | few | TRBV28
CASQGTGYGYTF | TGTGCCTCACAGGGAACCGGCTATGGCTACACCTTC | TRBJ1-2 | - | - | TRBV30
CASSLEGEHGSDEQYF | TGTGCCAGCAGCTTGGAGGGGGAGCACGGGTCGGACGAGCAGTACTTC | TRBJ2-7 | - | - | TRBV5-5
CASSPKGHENEKLFF | TGTGCCAGCTCACCCAAGGGACACGAAAATGAAAAACTGTTTTTT | TRBJ1-4 | - | - | TRBV18
CAWSRDRGLNTEAFF | TGTGCCTGGAGTCGGGACAGGGGGTTGAACACTGAAGCTTTCTTT | TRBJ1-1 | TRBD1 | - | TRBV30